This T cell receptor beta chain was obtained from a study of shared clonotypes between healthy human individuals. Overall study findings and caveats: Larger estimated richness was generally recorded for naive subsets relative to memory subsets.

Those who donated were healthy HIV-negative adults, with no recent acute infections or vaccinations reported. The split of CD4+ cells yielded CD45RA+ naive and CD45RA-negative memory subsets. The CDR3 totals 16 residues. V was cut by 4 bases and J by 4 bases, with 14 bases left in between. Germline-derived CDR1 and CDR2 are LNHDA and SQIVND (reference sequence). Some clones are missing from TCRdb's copy, which holds only in-frame ones; the method was immunoSEQ multiplex PCR. Among millions of clones listed, 95% were seen once. Remarks on this clone: The antigen remains undetermined.

Sample: naive CD4+ T cells sorted from blood. Subset: CD45RA+ positively selected. The chain employs TRBV19 and TRBJ1-6; D might be TRBD1 (6 bases). The clonotype was recovered from a man aged 18 to 30 in good health. The CDR3 here is CASSTYRDSYNSPLHF. The CDR3, as DNA: TGTGCCAGTAGTACGTACAGGGACTCATATAATTCACCCCTCCACTTT.